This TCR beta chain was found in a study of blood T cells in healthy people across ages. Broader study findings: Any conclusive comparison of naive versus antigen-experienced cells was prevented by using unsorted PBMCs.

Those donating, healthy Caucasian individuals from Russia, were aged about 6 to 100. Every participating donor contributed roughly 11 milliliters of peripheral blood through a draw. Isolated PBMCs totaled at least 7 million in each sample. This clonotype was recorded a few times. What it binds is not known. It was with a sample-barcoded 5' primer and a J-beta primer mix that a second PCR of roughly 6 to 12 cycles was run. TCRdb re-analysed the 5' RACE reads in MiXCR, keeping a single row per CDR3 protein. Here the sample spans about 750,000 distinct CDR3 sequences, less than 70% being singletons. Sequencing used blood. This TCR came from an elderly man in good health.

The CDR3 sequence: CASSKRTHPYEQYF. CDR3 sequence (DNA): TGTGCCAGCAGCAAACGGACACACCCCTACGAGCAGTACTTC. The chain recombines TRBV21-1 with TRBJ2-7; whether TRBD1, the table's D call, matches the DNA was not checked. TRBV21-1 is listed as a pseudogene. The CDR3 has 14 residues.